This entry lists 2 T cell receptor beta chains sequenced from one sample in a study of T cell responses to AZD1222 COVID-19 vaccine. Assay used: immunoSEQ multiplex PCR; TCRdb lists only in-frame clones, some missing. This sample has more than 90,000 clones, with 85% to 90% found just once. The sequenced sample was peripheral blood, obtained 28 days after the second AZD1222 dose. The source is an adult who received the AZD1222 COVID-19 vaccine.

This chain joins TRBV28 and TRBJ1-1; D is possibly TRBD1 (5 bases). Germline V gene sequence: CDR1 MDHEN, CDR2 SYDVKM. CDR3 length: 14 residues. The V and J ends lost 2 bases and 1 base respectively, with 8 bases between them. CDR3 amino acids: CASSLLGGNTEAFF. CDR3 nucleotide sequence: TGTGCCAGCAGTTTACTGGGGGGGAACACTGAAGCTTTCTTT.

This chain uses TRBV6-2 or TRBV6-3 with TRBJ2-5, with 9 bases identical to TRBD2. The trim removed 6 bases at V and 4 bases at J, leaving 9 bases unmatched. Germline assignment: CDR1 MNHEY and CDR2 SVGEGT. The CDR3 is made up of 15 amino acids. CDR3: CASSPRTSEVETQYF. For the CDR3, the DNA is TGTGCCAGCAGCCCTAGGACTAGCGAGGTAGAGACCCAGTACTTC.